The T cell receptor beta chain described here comes from a study of early T cells in non-severe SARS-CoV-2 infection. Trimming took 4 bases from V and 10 from J; bases not matched to a gene: 7. Germline CDR1 and CDR2: SGHRS and YFSETQ. The CDR3 has 14 residues. Study results and caveats: The matching step, a VDJdb search, favored anti-spike CD8 responses and missed private and CD4 specificities.

On this clonotype: The antigen is not known.

Researchers attached unique molecular identifiers to individual cDNA molecules. Via MiXCR, TCRdb re-called the 5' RACE reads, giving one row per CDR3 protein. In the table there are fewer than 95,000 distinct CDR3 sequences, over 15% of which are singletons. The sample was whole blood, taken at baseline. The receptor comes from an adult who was a healthcare worker with PCR-confirmed SARS-CoV-2 infection or an uninfected control (not recorded which). The J gene is TRBJ1-6, the V gene TRBV5-1, with 8 bases aligning to TRBD1. This CDR3 is CASSPDRVGSPLHF. CDR3 DNA: TGCGCCAGCAGCCCGGACAGGGTTGGATCACCCCTCCACTTT.